The 2 T cell receptor beta chains given below trace back to one sample, sequenced in a study of CD8 T cells in Susac syndrome. cDNA came from approximately 0.5 to 1 ug RNA primed by random hexamers. Via MiXCR, TCRdb re-called the immunoSEQ multiplex PCR reads, giving one row per CDR3 protein. The table includes 100,000 to 150,000 distinct CDR3 sequences, about 95% detected once. Sequenced: CD4+ T cells from PBMCs. The source is a human donor in good health.

This sequence joins TRBV12-3 or TRBV12-4 and TRBJ1-2; 8 nucleotides agree with TRBD1. Trimming took 4 bases from V and 6 from J; bases not matched to a gene: 7. The CDR3 is 14 residues long. The CDR3 DNA sequence: TGTGCCAGCAGTTGGACAGGGCGGAGCGATGGCTACACCTTC. Protein sequence: CASSWTGRSDGYTF.

The chain is built from TRBV29-1 and TRBJ2-5; TRBD2 matches at 8 bases. After removal of 7 bases from V and 5 bases from J, the junction contained 9 bases not matched to a gene. The CDR3 is 13 residues long. CDR1 is SQVTM, CDR2 ANQGSEA, per germline. In DNA, the CDR3 is TGCAGCGCGGGAGCGGGAGTAGGGGAGACCCAGTACTTC. Its translation: CSAGAGVGETQYF.